This T cell receptor (beta chain) appears in the sequencing data of a study of CDR3 diversity in severe acne. TCRdb re-called the PCR reads with MiXCR, one entry per CDR3 protein. This sample has about 85,000 distinct CDR3 sequences, with around half found just once. This clonotype came up many times. There are 15 residues in the CDR3. Germline lookup yields CDR1 SGHRS and CDR2 YFSETQ. Trimming cost V 2 bases and J 7 bases; bases outside gene matches: 2. This receptor was taken from a male donor in good health, serving as a control. Sample: blood. The chain combines TRBV5-1 with TRBJ2-1; 14 positions match TRBD2. DNA of the CDR3: TGCGCCAGCAGCTTAGGGACTAGCGGGAGTAATGAGCAGTTCTTC. It translates to CASSLGTSGSNEQFF.